The rows below give T cell receptor beta chains drawn from one sample of a study of T-cell memory formation after mild COVID-19. TCRdb ran MiXCR on the 5' RACE reads and lists one entry per CDR3 protein. The top ten clones hold approximately 14% of a sample with roughly 150,000 distinct CDR3 sequences, approximately 14% of them seen once. Source material: PBMCs or a T cell subset sorted from them (not recorded which). These receptors were collected from an adult woman who had mild COVID-19 (a few samples of this study predate the infection). Cell type and time point are not known. Both conserved end residues are trimmed from each CDR3.

J gene: TRBJ2-1
CDR3 length: 11
V gene: TRBV24-1
CDR3 protein: ATSDGSYNEQF

J gene: TRBJ2-5
CDR3 length: 11
V gene: TRBV27
CDR3 protein: ASRRGLQETQY

J gene: TRBJ2-7
CDR3 length: 12
V gene: TRBV30
CDR3 protein: AWSSGQGPYEQY

J gene: TRBJ1-3
CDR3 length: 13
V gene: TRBV7-2
CDR3 protein: ASSSRTGSGNTIY

J gene: TRBJ2-1
CDR3 length: 12
V gene: TRBV6-1
CDR3 protein: ASRVGAAYNEQF

J gene: TRBJ2-5
CDR3 length: 10
V gene: TRBV3-1
CDR3 protein: ASSYGGGTQY

J gene: TRBJ1-2
CDR3 length: 12
V gene: TRBV5-1
CDR3 protein: ASSPGTVLYGYT

J gene: TRBJ2-5
CDR3 length: 13
V gene: TRBV9
CDR3 protein: ASSVEGRIGETQY

J gene: TRBJ1-1
CDR3 length: 14
V gene: TRBV27
CDR3 protein: ASSLTGVNPGTEAF

J gene: TRBJ2-2
CDR3 length: 14
V gene: TRBV30
CDR3 protein: AWSGMIVSNTGELF

J gene: TRBJ2-6
CDR3 length: 14
V gene: TRBV19
CDR3 protein: ASSMWTVSGANVLT

J gene: TRBJ2-3
CDR3 length: 13
V gene: TRBV20-1
CDR3 protein: SAARLAEDTDTQY

J gene: TRBJ2-7
CDR3 length: 13
V gene: TRBV25-1
CDR3 protein: ASSASGTGSYEQY

J gene: TRBJ2-5
CDR3 length: 13
V gene: TRBV20-1
CDR3 protein: SARAGTSGRETQY

J gene: TRBJ1-5
CDR3 length: 11
V gene: TRBV6-6
CDR3 protein: ASSGQGEQPQH

J gene: TRBJ1-2
CDR3 length: 13
V gene: TRBV19
CDR3 protein: ASSIPSYRNYGYT

J gene: TRBJ1-1
CDR3 length: 12
V gene: TRBV7-6
CDR3 protein: ASSPRQGWTEAF

J gene: TRBJ2-1
CDR3 length: 12
V gene: TRBV14
CDR3 protein: ASSQDWGGNEQF

J gene: TRBJ2-1
CDR3 length: 13
V gene: TRBV9
CDR3 protein: ASSDQGGARHEQF

J gene: TRBJ2-1
CDR3 length: 14
V gene: TRBV7-8
CDR3 protein: ASSHLQGLAKNEQF

J gene: TRBJ2-3
CDR3 length: 13
V gene: TRBV5-1
CDR3 protein: ASSLSGGAADTQY

J gene: TRBJ2-7
CDR3 length: 12
V gene: TRBV2
CDR3 protein: ASTGTTSSYEQY

J gene: TRBJ2-7
CDR3 length: 12
V gene: TRBV4-1
CDR3 protein: ASSQPGQNYEQY

J gene: TRBJ1-2
CDR3 length: 12
V gene: TRBV9
CDR3 protein: ASSPNRVSYGYT

J gene: TRBJ1-1
CDR3 length: 15
V gene: TRBV4-3
CDR3 protein: ASSQEPPDRMNTEAF

J gene: TRBJ2-3
CDR3 length: 17
V gene: TRBV7-9
CDR3 protein: ASSLDGSGYYSSTDTQY

J gene: TRBJ2-1
CDR3 length: 13
V gene: TRBV19
CDR3 protein: ASSMVPTGYNEQF

J gene: TRBJ1-5
CDR3 length: 13
V gene: TRBV20-1
CDR3 protein: SAREWDHSNQPQH

J gene: TRBJ2-5
CDR3 length: 14
V gene: TRBV5-1
CDR3 protein: ASSWIDGGYQETQY

J gene: TRBJ2-3
CDR3 length: 15
V gene: TRBV19
CDR3 protein: ASSMIGGSGRTDTQY

J gene: TRBJ1-2
CDR3 length: 13
V gene: TRBV20-1
CDR3 protein: SARAPLPGRARYT

J gene: TRBJ2-1
CDR3 length: 13
V gene: TRBV11-2
CDR3 protein: ASSLGLAGDDEQF